One T cell receptor beta chain is described in this entry. This receptor's antigen is unknown. Per-base quality was not reported, and no clone a single base away is much larger than it. Library construction relied on the immunoSEQ multiplex PCR assay. Imported from immuneACCESS, the table was reduced by TCRdb to in-frame sequences with V and J called. These copies leave out some clones; in studies compared against another copy, an unresolved V gene accounts for under half, and the cause of the remainder is not known. This sample holds approximately 170,000 clones; around 93% were observed only once. About 4% of the sample lies in the top ten. This record comes from a study of control samples from healthy donors and cancer patients (dated by TCRdb to 2018 to 2021). Taken from cysteine to phenylalanine, the CDR3 has 16 residues. CDR3 DNA only is kept here, 48 bases in frame from base 1. The junction carries 12 bases between V and J, which are trimmed by 1 base and 0 bases respectively. CDR1 LGHNA and CDR2 YSLEER are derived from the germline V gene.

This TCR was sampled from a woman aged 55-69 years in good health. The rearranged segments are TRBV4-3 and TRBJ1-1; the D gene is unclear. Material: blood. The bases read TGCGCCAGCAGCCAAGGCACTCTCGGGGTGAACACTGAAGCTTTCTTT. The resulting protein is CASSQGTLGVNTEAFF.